The rows below give T cell receptor beta chains drawn from one sample of a study of T-cell reconstitution after alpha-beta-depleted transplantation in children. TCRdb fed the PCR reads into MiXCR, producing one record per CDR3 protein. This table holds 250,000 to 350,000 distinct CDR3 sequences, 9.9% found once. Sequencing was performed on PBMCs from the stem cell graft donor, taken from the stem cell graft. These TCRs come from a human donor who donated a stem cell graft to a child with SCID. Each CDR3 is given with its conserved first and last residue. Each record gives: clone size, J gene, D gene, V gene, CDR3 protein, CDR3 DNA. A D gene is named only where the DNA matches it firmly. Clone size is given for some rows only: seen once, a few or many times, or a class if the clone is expanded.

>NA|TRBJ2-7|TRBD2|TRBV12-3/TRBV12-4
CASRELAGWFEQYF
TGTGCCAGCAGGGAACTAGCGGGGTGGTTCGAGCAGTACTTC
>few|TRBJ2-1|TRBD2|TRBV4-2
CASSQSGVGEQFF
TGTGCCAGCAGCCAAAGCGGGGTGGGGGAGCAGTTCTTC
>few|TRBJ2-1|NA|TRBV29-1
CSVESSGNEQFF
TGCAGCGTTGAATCTAGTGGAAATGAGCAGTTCTTC
>few|TRBJ2-5|NA|TRBV5-5
CASSLGRQETQYF
TGTGCCAGCAGCCTGGGTCGCCAAGAGACCCAGTACTTC
>NA|TRBJ2-1|NA|TRBV5-5
CASSLWVVNEQFF
TGTGCCAGCAGCTTGTGGGTGGTCAATGAGCAGTTCTTC
>NA|TRBJ2-1|TRBD2|TRBV13
CASTGGGAYNEQFF
TGTGCCAGCACCGGCGGGGGGGCCTACAATGAGCAGTTCTTC
>NA|TRBJ1-1|NA|TRBV11-2
CASSLGVQNTEAFF
TGTGCCAGCAGCTTGGGGGTTCAGAACACTGAAGCTTTCTTT
>many|TRBJ1-1|NA|TRBV12-3/TRBV12-4
CASRQGPNTEAFF
TGTGCCAGCAGACAGGGACCGAACACTGAAGCTTTCTTT
>NA|TRBJ2-5|TRBD2|TRBV12-3/TRBV12-4
CASSSSGGKETQYF
TGTGCCAGCAGCTCTAGCGGGGGTAAAGAGACCCAGTACTTC
>few|TRBJ1-1|NA|TRBV20-1
CSASRSEGRDTEAFF
TGCAGTGCTAGTCGTAGCGAGGGGCGGGACACTGAAGCTTTCTTT
>NA|TRBJ2-3|TRBD2|TRBV2
CTSSLIAGGFTSTDTQYF
TGTACCAGCAGTTTAATAGCGGGGGGTTTCACTAGCACAGATACGCAGTATTTT
>few|TRBJ1-6|NA|TRBV5-1
CASSLDESPLHF
TGCGCCAGCAGCTTGGATGAATCACCCCTCCACTTT
>NA|TRBJ2-3|TRBD2|TRBV15
CATRKSSGGSTDTQYF
TGTGCCACCAGGAAGTCTAGCGGGGGTAGCACAGATACGCAGTATTTT
>many|TRBJ2-7|TRBD1|TRBV29-1
CSVAGTGKNYEQYF
TGCAGCGTGGCCGGGACAGGGAAGAATTACGAGCAGTACTTC
>many|TRBJ2-7|TRBD1|TRBV2
CASSLTADRGSYEQYF
TGTGCCAGCAGTTTAACCGCGGACAGGGGTAGCTACGAGCAGTACTTC
>many|TRBJ2-3|TRBD1|TRBV29-1
CSARDRGRVGTDTQYF
TGCAGTGCCCGGGACAGGGGAAGAGTAGGCACAGATACGCAGTATTTT
>few|TRBJ2-3|NA|TRBV5-5
CASSFGGGASADTQYF
TGTGCCAGCAGCTTTGGTGGGGGGGCCTCGGCAGATACGCAGTATTTT
>few|TRBJ2-7|NA|TRBV12-3/TRBV12-4
CASSSRQGEQYF
TGTGCCAGCAGTTCCCGACAAGGAGAGCAGTACTTC
>NA|TRBJ2-3|NA|TRBV4-1
CASSQDNRELDTQYF
TGCGCCAGCAGCCAAGATAACAGGGAATTGGATACGCAGTATTTT
>NA|TRBJ1-5|TRBD1|TRBV18
CASSRDRVSNQPQHF
TGTGCCAGCTCACGGGACAGGGTTAGTAATCAGCCCCAGCATTTT
>NA|TRBJ2-3|NA|TRBV4-2
CAISPRLPGSSSTDTQYF
TGTGCCATCAGCCCTCGGCTACCGGGGAGCTCTAGCACAGATACGCAGTATTTT
>NA|TRBJ2-2|NA|TRBV29-1
CSARTGDTGELFF
TGCAGCGCAAGGACGGGGGACACCGGGGAGCTGTTTTTT
>many|TRBJ2-3|TRBD1|TRBV2
CARVGQGTDTQYF
TGTGCCAGAGTAGGACAGGGCACAGATACGCAGTATTTT
>many|TRBJ2-7|TRBD2|TRBV4-1
CASSQDPGTSGYEQYF
TGCGCCAGCAGCCAAGACCCCGGGACTAGCGGCTACGAGCAGTACTTC
>NA|TRBJ1-5|NA|TRBV2
CASSEAPSSQHF
TGTGCCAGCAGTGAAGCGCCCTCTTCCCAGCATTTT
>few|TRBJ2-1|TRBD2|TRBV3-1
CASSDWAGVGIEQFF
TGTGCCAGCAGCGACTGGGCGGGGGTCGGCATTGAGCAGTTCTTC
>NA|TRBJ2-2|TRBD2|TRBV6-5
CASSYPGLAGGNTGELFF
TGTGCCAGCAGTTACCCCGGACTAGCGGGGGGAAACACCGGGGAGCTGTTTTTT
>few|TRBJ1-1|NA|TRBV19
CASSIVSQRANTEAFF
TGTGCCAGTAGTATAGTATCACAGCGCGCGAACACTGAAGCTTTCTTT
>few|TRBJ2-7|TRBD2|TRBV7-9
CASNLPGRTYEQYF
TGTGCCAGCAACCTCCCCGGGAGGACCTACGAGCAGTACTTC
>NA|TRBJ2-3|TRBD1|TRBV12-3/TRBV12-4
CASSPRDSYVTDTLYF
TGTGCCAGCAGTCCGAGGGACAGCTATGTCACAGATACGCTGTATTTT
>NA|TRBJ2-5|NA|TRBV5-1
CASTPRTGGGETQYF
TGCGCCAGCACCCCCCGCACCGGCGGAGGGGAGACCCAGTACTTC
>few|TRBJ2-7|NA|TRBV27
CASSFNGMTYEQYF
TGTGCCAGCAGTTTTAACGGAATGACCTACGAGCAGTACTTC
>many|TRBJ2-7|NA|TRBV5-1
CASSFRGEQYF
TGCGCCAGCAGCTTCAGGGGCGAGCAGTACTTC
>few|TRBJ1-2|NA|TRBV7-3
CASSLNINYGYTF
TGTGCCAGCAGCTTAAACATTAACTATGGCTACACCTTC
>NA|TRBJ2-7|NA|TRBV2
CASGGGSYEQYF
TGTGCCAGCGGCGGAGGTTCCTACGAGCAGTACTTC
>NA|TRBJ2-3|NA|TRBV15
CATSREGGGTPDTQYF
TGTGCCACCAGCAGAGAGGGGGGGGGCACCCCAGATACGCAGTATTTT
>many|TRBJ2-7|TRBD1|TRBV9
CASSGTGNLYEQYF
TGTGCCAGCAGCGGGACAGGTAACCTCTACGAGCAGTACTTC
>many|TRBJ2-1|NA|TRBV20-1
CSAPGGSYNEQFF
TGCAGTGCCCCCGGGGGCTCTTACAATGAGCAGTTCTTC
>once|TRBJ2-2|TRBD1|TRBV7-2
CASSLVGQGFGELFF
TGTGCCAGCAGCTTAGTAGGACAGGGGTTCGGGGAGCTGTTTTTT
>NA|TRBJ1-1|TRBD1|TRBV6-1
CASRDRGRGTEAFF
TGTGCCAGCAGAGACAGGGGGCGGGGGACTGAAGCTTTCTTT
>NA|TRBJ2-1|TRBD2|TRBV12-3/TRBV12-4
CASSPSGGAGTYNEQFF
TGTGCCAGCAGCCCCAGCGGGGGGGCCGGAACCTACAATGAGCAGTTCTTC
>many|TRBJ1-2|TRBD1|TRBV20-1
CSARGDSGDYGYTF
TGCAGTGCTAGAGGGGACAGTGGGGACTATGGCTACACCTTC